The rows below give T cell receptor beta chains drawn from one sample of a study of HIV-infected children after antiretroviral therapy interruption. TCRdb analysed the 3' RACE reads with MiXCR anew, one entry per CDR3 protein. This sample has some 15,000 distinct CDR3 sequences; 3% to 3.5% occur once, and the top ten carry approximately 4.7%. This specimen was CD45RA+ CD4+ T cells from PBMCs, taken from a donor given antiretroviral therapy, either interrupted or continuous. These receptors originate from a child aged 2-17 years with HIV. The CDR3 runs from the conserved cysteine through the conserved F or W. Fields, in order: V gene, D gene, clone size, CDR3 length, J gene, CDR3 protein, CDR3 DNA. The D gene is left open where the match is weak. Each size is how often the clone was seen (once, few, many) or a class if it is expanded.

TRBV7-2	TRBD2	many	15	TRBJ2-3	CASSFGSGGTDTQYF	TGTGCCAGCAGCTTTGGTAGCGGGGGGACAGATACGCAGTATTTT
TRBV7-6	TRBD2	many	16	TRBJ2-5	CASSLTTGGDQETQYF	TGTGCCAGCAGCTTAACCACTGGGGGGGATCAAGAGACCCAGTACTTC
TRBV11-2	.	many	14	TRBJ1-6	CASSPAPYNSPLHF	TGTGCCAGCAGCCCAGCCCCCTATAATTCACCCCTCCACTTT
TRBV4-1	TRBD2	many	14	TRBJ2-3	CASSPQTSADTQYF	TGCGCCAGCAGCCCGCAGACTAGCGCAGATACGCAGTATTTT
TRBV4-1	TRBD2	many	14	TRBJ2-5	CASSQARERGTQYF	TGCGCCAGCAGCCAAGCCCGGGAGCGGGGGACCCAGTACTTC
TRBV10-3	.	many	13	TRBJ1-1	CAISERSGVEAFF	TGTGCCATCAGTGAGAGGTCAGGGGTTGAAGCTTTCTTT
TRBV7-3	.	many	18	TRBJ1-5	CASVKSDYTGKYNQPQHF	TGTGCCAGCGTCAAGTCGGACTATACAGGAAAATACAATCAGCCCCAGCATTTT
TRBV20-1	.	many	16	TRBJ2-6	CSARGRVFSGANVLTF	TGCAGTGCTAGAGGAAGAGTCTTCTCTGGGGCCAACGTCCTGACTTTC
TRBV28	.	many	12	TRBJ1-6	CASSGGDSPLHF	TGTGCCAGCAGTGGCGGAGATTCACCCCTCCACTTT
TRBV3-1	.	many	13	TRBJ2-7	CASRGQGWNEQYF	TGTGCCAGCAGAGGGCAGGGGTGGAACGAGCAGTACTTC
TRBV27	TRBD1	few	16	TRBJ2-1	CASSLGTGGAYNEQFF	TGTGCCAGCAGTTTGGGGACAGGGGGGGCCTACAATGAGCAGTTCTTC
TRBV12-3/TRBV12-4	.	many	14	TRBJ1-4	CASSLNDAHEKLFF	TGTGCCAGCAGCCTTAACGACGCCCATGAAAAACTGTTTTTT
TRBV12-3/TRBV12-4	.	many	17	TRBJ2-1	CASSLDVVRSFNNEQFF	TGTGCCAGCAGTTTAGATGTGGTCCGATCTTTCAACAATGAGCAGTTCTTC
TRBV28	.	many	15	TRBJ1-1	CASSPRWGTATEAFF	TGTGCCAGCAGTCCCCGATGGGGTACGGCCACTGAAGCTTTCTTT
TRBV6-6	.	many	12	TRBJ1-2	CASGDTNSDYTF	TGTGCCAGCGGTGACACAAACTCCGACTACACCTTC
TRBV4-2	.	many	16	TRBJ2-3	CASSQDRGAGEDTQYF	TGTGCCAGCAGCCAAGATCGGGGGGCGGGCGAAGATACGCAGTATTTT
TRBV21-1	.	many	18	TRBJ1-5	CASSKVGQGHRINQPQHF	TGTGCCAGCAGCAAAGTCGGACAGGGGCATAGGATTAATCAGCCCCAGCATTTT
TRBV6-1	TRBD1	many	13	TRBJ1-4	CATSGQANEKLFF	TGTGCCACCTCCGGACAGGCTAATGAAAAACTGTTTTTT